Given below is one T cell receptor beta chain in context. The sample originates from a study of blood T cell repertoires in COVID-19. Study information: Samples taken during acute and convalescent COVID-19 were collected in the United States, Italy and Spain. PBMCs, B-cell-depleted T cells, or T cells provided the cDNA or gDNA that made up the material.

In the authors' workflow: Reference gene primer amplification gave nucleated cell count estimates. The method was immunoSEQ multiplex PCR; TCRdb's version includes in-frame clones alone and lacks a portion of them. V and J calls and clone size are copied from that table; D and trimming were computed from the DNA. Among nearly 350,000 clones, around 82% were seen once, and the ten largest hold about 2.7%. In germline, CDR1 is SGHRS, CDR2 YFSETQ. CDR3 size: 15 residues. V lost 4 bases and J lost 5, with 19 bases in between. V usage is TRBV5-1 and J usage is TRBJ2-7; possibly TRBD1 for D (5 bases). Sequencing was done on a sample of peripheral blood. This receptor was identified in a man under 40 with active or convalescent COVID-19. The CDR3 region has the DNA TGCGCCAGCAGCCTAGGCGCAGGGAATATCAACGAGCAGTACTTC. It translates to CASSLGAGNINEQYF.